In this sample, the clone carrying this T cell receptor (beta chain) turned up once. These data are taken from a study of regulatory T cells in long-lasting Graves disease. The time point is: persistent/refractory GD, antithyroid drugs over 5 years with positive TRAb. PBMC-derived RNA was used for the TCR library. Researchers made TCR beta libraries by using iRepertoire HTBI primers and running Arm-PCR on CDR3 regions. In TCRdb, the multiplex PCR reads were re-called with MiXCR into one record per CDR3 protein. The sample shows about 460,000 distinct CDR3 sequences, about 20% of them seen only once. The length of the CDR3 is 12 residues. Trimming took off 0 bases at V and 9 bases at J, with 7 bases between the two ends. From germline, CDR1 is SGHRS and CDR2 YFSETQ.

This clonotype originated in a female donor with Graves disease. The chain links TRBV5-1 to TRBJ2-1, with D perhaps TRBD2 (5 bases). This specimen consisted of peripheral blood mononuclear cells (PBMCs), obtained when the disease was refractory, from a patient treated with antithyroid drugs. CDR3: CASSLEAGEQFF. The CDR3 DNA is TGCGCCAGCAGCTTGGAGGCGGGTGAGCAGTTCTTC.